One and the same sample provided the 18 T cell receptor beta chains below, sequenced in a study of tumor-infiltrating lymphocytes in primary liver carcinoma. Both RNA and DNA were isolated together from 20-30 mg of bulk tissue that had not been sorted. Production of TCR beta cDNA used around 460 ng total RNA together with a constant-region primer. ARM-PCR, slightly modified, supplied the TCR beta libraries through three nested multiplex PCR rounds. The first two PCR rounds used TRBV1-TRBV30 forward primers with a C-beta reverse primer, around 10 cycles each. TCRdb reanalysed the multiplex PCR reads using MiXCR and keeps one entry per CDR3 protein. The table includes fewer than 90,000 distinct CDR3 sequences, more than 65% detected once. The specimen sequenced was liver tumor tissue from sampling region 1. Subset of the sample: tumor region T1, superior pole. Every receptor here comes from a man in his forties with primary liver carcinoma and hepatitis B virus infection.

Of note for this clonotype: A much larger clone differs from this one at a single base, so this may be a read error. No conserved phenylalanine or tryptophan ends this CDR3, so it is likely a read error. The chain carries TRBV7-9 and TRBJ2-2, with TRBD2 identical over 7 bases. The CDR3 has 16 amino acids. With V trimmed by 6 bases and J by 4 bases, 11 bases remained unmatched. Germline lookup yields CDR1 SEHNR and CDR2 FQNEAQ (reference sequence). The CDR3 DNA follows: TGTGCCAGCAGAGAAAGGGAGGGCAAACTCACCGGGGAGCTGTTTTCT. It codes for CASREREGKLTGELFS.

To note about this clonotype: At one boundary the junction diverges from the germline segment, which might be a read error. The gene calls are TRBV5-6 and TRBJ1-2, with D hard to call. Germline CDR1 SGHDT, CDR2 YYEEEE. This CDR3 has 11 residues. The CDR3: CASRFGRGCTF. The CDR3 DNA reads as TGTGCCAGCAGGTTTGGACGCGGCTGCACCTTC.

About this clonotype itself: One end of the junction is discordant with germline, which a read error may explain. The chain has TRBV6-6 and TRBJ1-1; weak D call: TRBD1 (6 bases). Germline-derived CDR1 and CDR2 are MNHNY and SVGAGI (reference sequence). This CDR3 is built from 15 residues. The CDR3 DNA sequence: TGTGACAGCAGCCCTCGGACAGTTATGAACACTGAAGCTTTCTTT. This sequence encodes CDSSPRTVMNTEAFF.

Points on this clonotype: The missing conserved phenylalanine or tryptophan at the end of this CDR3 makes a read error likely. The chain recombines TRBV6-6 with TRBJ2-1; 8 bases are shared with TRBD2. This CDR3 contains 15 residues. The trim removed 4 bases at V and 6 bases at J, leaving 8 bases unmatched. The V gene's germline CDR1 is MNHNY and CDR2 SVGAGI (reference sequence). The CDR3 region is CASSFGSGDCNEQFL. As DNA, the CDR3 is TGTGCCAGCAGTTTCGGTAGCGGGGATTGCAATGAGCAGTTCCTC.

Concerning this clonotype itself: One end of the junction does not line up with germline, which may come from a read error. The chain has TRBV6-5 and TRBJ2-3, with TRBD1 as a possible D gene (5 bases). The CDR3 sequence is 13 residues long. CDR1 is MNHEY and CDR2 is SVGAGI in the germline V gene. The CDR3 protein is CASNLDSTDMQYF. The CDR3 DNA sequence: TGTGCCAGCAATTTAGACAGCACAGATATGCAGTATTTT.

Comments on this clonotype: This may come from a read error, since a much larger clone is one base off. The rearrangement uses TRBV28 and TRBJ2-1, with unresolved D. CDR1 MDHEN and CDR2 SYDVKM come from the germline V gene. This CDR3 is 14 amino acids long. V lost 3 bases to trimming and J lost 6 bases, with 12 bases between them. The CDR3 protein is CASSFSNESNEQFF. CDR3 nucleotides: TGTGCCAGCAGTTTCTCTAACGAGAGCAATGAGCAGTTCTTC.

V and J are TRBV23-1 and TRBJ2-7; D is possibly TRBD1 (5 bases). TRBV23-1 is an ORF; its function is uncertain. The CDR3 covers 16 residues. The V gene lost 3 bases and the J gene lost 2 bases, with 17 bases spanning the gap. The CDR3: CASSHLDSKGTYEQYF. DNA of the CDR3: TGCGCCAGCAGTCACCTTGACAGTAAGGGTACCTACGAGCAGTACTTC.

Concerning this clonotype: Relative to the germline gene, one junction end is altered; a read error may explain this. The rearrangement uses TRBV11-2 and TRBJ2-1; 8 nucleotides match TRBD2. Germline CDR1 SGHAT, CDR2 FQNNGV. The CDR3 has 14 residues. This chain's CDR3 is CASSWISGIDEQLF. The CDR3 DNA reads as TGTGCCAGTAGCTGGATTAGCGGGATTGATGAGCAGCTCTTC.

For this clonotype: One junction end does not reproduce the germline sequence, and a read error may be involved. The rearrangement uses TRBV11-2 and TRBJ2-2; 10 bases map to TRBD2. CDR3 size: 16 residues. CDR1 and CDR2 from the germline V gene are SGHAT and FQNNGV. The CDR3 reads CASSLVALAGAGDLSF. CDR3 nucleotide sequence: TGTGCCAGCAGCTTAGTGGCGCTAGCGGGAGCCGGGGATCTGTCTTTT.

This clonotype was detected once. The V and J genes are TRBV6-1 and TRBJ1-4, with D unclear. Per germline, CDR1 MNHNS and CDR2 SASEGT. V lost 11 bases and J 8 bases, leaving 18 bases between the germline ends. The CDR3 is made up of 13 amino acids. CDR3 amino acids: CAGGQREREKLFF. The CDR3 DNA is TGTGCCGGCGGGCAGCGGGAGAGGGAAAAACTGTTTTTT.

Comments on this clonotype: At one boundary the junction diverges from the germline segment, which might be a read error. The chain employs TRBV29-1 and TRBJ2-1; D is possibly TRBD2 (5 bases). The germline V gene encodes CDR1 SQVTM and CDR2 ANQGSEA. The CDR3 sequence is 17 residues long. Here the CDR3 DNA reads TGCATCGTTGAAGTTGGAATCGTGCGGGCCTCCTGCAATGAGCAGTTCTTC. This codes for CIVEVGIVRASCNEQFF.

Regarding this clonotype: The junction and the germline gene differ at one end; a read error may be behind it. CDR3 in amino acids: CASSLGWTMDYNEQFF. In nucleotides, the CDR3 is TGTGCCAGCAGCTTAGGATGGACTATGGACTACAATGAACAGTTCTTC. The chain recombines TRBV11-2 with TRBJ2-1; tentative D call: TRBD2 (6 bases). Germline CDR1 SGHAT, CDR2 FQNNGV. There are 16 residues in the CDR3. Supplemented by reference TRBV11-2 and TRBJ2-1, the full variable domain reads EAGVAQSPRYKIIEKRQSVAFWCNPISGHATLYWYQQILGQGPKLLIQFQNNGVVDDSQLPKDRFSAERLKGVDSTLKIQPAKLEDSAVYLCASSLGWTMDYNEQFFGPGTRLTVL.

To note about this clonotype: No conserved phenylalanine or tryptophan is present at the end of the CDR3, so a read error is the likely explanation. The limits of the CDR3 on the DNA are not certain, so only TCRdb's listed CDR3 is given. This rearrangement joins TRBV5-1 to TRBJ2-2. The CDR3 adds up to 14 amino acids, both ends counted. CDR1 is SGHRS, CDR2 YFSETQ, per germline. The CDR3 sequence: CASSLGANTGELSS.

Notes on this clonotype: The junction departs from the called germline gene at one end, perhaps through a read error. The chain employs TRBV11-3 and TRBJ1-1; D uncertain. The V gene's germline CDR1 is SGHNT and CDR2 YENEEA. CDR3 length: 12 amino acids. DNA of the CDR3: TGTGCCAGCAGCCTCGATAACAATGAAGCTTTCTTT. This codes for CASSLDNNEAFF.

The chain carries TRBV4-2 and TRBJ2-3, with D unclear. The CDR3 runs 12 residues. The germline V gene has CDR1 LGHNA and CDR2 YNFKEQ. This CDR3 reads CVSANSTDTQYF. CDR3 sequence (DNA): TGTGTCAGTGCGAATAGCACAGATACGCAGTATTTT.

Of note for this clonotype: A much larger clone lies one base from this, so it may be a read error. V is TRBV7-9 and J is TRBJ1-4; 8 nucleotides agree with TRBD1. With 1 base clipped from V and 6 bases from J, the junction kept 7 bases outside the gene matches. The CDR3 has 16 residues. Germline V gene data show CDR1 as SEHNR and CDR2 as FQNEAQ (reference sequence). CDR3 amino acids: CASSLGDRGYHEKLFF. In DNA form, the CDR3 reads TGTGCCAGCAGCTTAGGAGACAGGGGATACCATGAAAAACTGTTTTTT.

In this sample, this clonotype turned up many times. The chain employs TRBV2 and TRBJ2-1, with 9 bases aligning to TRBD2. The CDR3 loop spans 16 amino acids. Germline CDR1 reads SNHLY; CDR2 reads FYNNEI. The ends lost 7 bases at V and 6 bases at J; junction bases unmatched: 13. This CDR3 is CASTARVAGVGNEQFF. In DNA form, the CDR3 reads TGTGCCAGCACGGCTAGGGTAGCGGGAGTAGGCAATGAGCAGTTCTTC.

As concerns this clonotype: The CDR3 carries no conserved terminal phenylalanine or tryptophan, so it likely arises from a read error. This chain joins TRBV4-2 and TRBJ1-5, with 7 nucleotides matching TRBD1. The length of the CDR3 is 16 residues. The V and J ends lost 0 bases and 7 bases, in that order; junction bases with no gene match: 9. In germline, CDR1 is LGHNA, CDR2 YNFKEQ. CDR3 nucleotide sequence: TGTGCCAGCAGCCAAGACGGAGGGCAGGGGGGGCAGCCCCAGCATTAT. It specifies CASSQDGGQGGQPQHY.